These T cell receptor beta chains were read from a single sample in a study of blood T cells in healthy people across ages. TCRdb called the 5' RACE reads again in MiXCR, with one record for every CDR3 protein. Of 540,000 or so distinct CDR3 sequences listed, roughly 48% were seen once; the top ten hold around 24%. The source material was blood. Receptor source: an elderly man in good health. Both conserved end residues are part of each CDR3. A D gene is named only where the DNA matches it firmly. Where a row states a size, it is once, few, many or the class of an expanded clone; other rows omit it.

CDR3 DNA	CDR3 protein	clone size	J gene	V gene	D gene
TGTGCCAGCAGCCAAAGTTACAGGGACCCCGGTTTGGGAGAGCAGTTCTTC	CASSQSYRDPGLGEQFF	few	TRBJ2-1	TRBV3-1	.
TGCGCCAGCAGCCCTTGGGCCTCTGGGGCCAACGTCCTGACTTTC	CASSPWASGANVLTF	.	TRBJ2-6	TRBV4-3	.
TGTGCCAGCAGCGCAGACAGGCTATCCTACAATGAGCAGTTCTTC	CASSADRLSYNEQFF	.	TRBJ2-1	TRBV9	.
TGTGCCAGCACCCTCCAAAGCGCGGGAGGACTAGATACGCAGTATTTT	CASTLQSAGGLDTQYF	.	TRBJ2-3	TRBV7-2	TRBD2
TGTGCCAGCAGGTACCCGGGGTTAGATACGCAGTATTTT	CASRYPGLDTQYF	few	TRBJ2-3	TRBV6-6	.
TGTGCCAGCGGACTGGATAACGGGACCCCCCCAGATACGCAGTATTTT	CASGLDNGTPPDTQYF	once	TRBJ2-3	TRBV9	.
TGTGCCATCAGTGAGTCGTCGGGGACAGGGGTCCAAGAGACCCAGTACTTC	CAISESSGTGVQETQYF	many	TRBJ2-5	TRBV10-3	TRBD1
TGCAGTGCTAGCGACTCCGGACAGGGAAAGACCCAGTACTTC	CSASDSGQGKTQYF	few	TRBJ2-5	TRBV20-1	TRBD1
TGCAGTGCTAGAAGCAACACAGGGGGGATATATCAGCCCCAGCATTTT	CSARSNTGGIYQPQHF	.	TRBJ1-5	TRBV20-1	TRBD1
TGTGCCAGCAGTCACAGACAGGGGATTACCGGGGAGCTGTTTTTT	CASSHRQGITGELFF	.	TRBJ2-2	TRBV12-3/TRBV12-4	TRBD1
TGCGCCAGCAGCTGGGGGCTGACCTTCGAGCAGTACTTC	CASSWGLTFEQYF	.	TRBJ2-7	TRBV5-1	.
TGCGCCAGCAGCTTGAATGGGGGAGGGTCCTACGAGCAGTACTTC	CASSLNGGGSYEQYF	few	TRBJ2-7	TRBV5-1	TRBD2
TGTGCCAGCAGCCAAGGCTGGGGATTGGGGAATTCACCCCTCCACTTT	CASSQGWGLGNSPLHF	.	TRBJ1-6	TRBV3-1	.
TGTGCCAGCAGCTTCGGACGTTCGAACACCGGGGAGCTGTTTTTT	CASSFGRSNTGELFF	few	TRBJ2-2	TRBV7-3	.
TGTGCCAGCATCCCGCCCGGGTCCAACACTGAAGCTTTCTTT	CASIPPGSNTEAFF	.	TRBJ1-1	TRBV6-1	.
TGCAGTGCCCCCAGAGGGCGGGACACTGAAGCTTTCTTT	CSAPRGRDTEAFF	.	TRBJ1-1	TRBV20-1	.
TGCAGTGCTTCGGGAGGCATCGGGGGGGATGAGCAGTTCTTC	CSASGGIGGDEQFF	.	TRBJ2-1	TRBV20-1	TRBD2
TGCAGTGCTAGAGATACGGGGACGCCCCAGCATTTT	CSARDTGTPQHF	.	TRBJ1-5	TRBV20-1	.
TGTGCCAGCAGCCAAGATGGGACTAGCGGGAGGGTTAATGAGCAGTTCTTC	CASSQDGTSGRVNEQFF	once	TRBJ2-1	TRBV4-2	TRBD2
TGTGCCAGCAGCTTAGAACTTTATAGCAATCAGCCCCAGCATTTT	CASSLELYSNQPQHF	once	TRBJ1-5	TRBV7-8	.
TGCGCCAGCAGAATGGGGACAGGTGGAGGCTATGGCTACACCTTC	CASRMGTGGGYGYTF	few	TRBJ1-2	TRBV5-1	TRBD1
TGCAGTGCTAGAGGTCCTGGCCACACAGGCACTACGCAGTATTTT	CSARGPGHTGTTQYF	few	TRBJ2-3	TRBV20-1	.
TGTGCCGGAACACCTCCTCTGGGGGAGACGCAGTATTTT	CAGTPPLGETQYF	.	TRBJ2-3	TRBV6-5	.
TGTGCCAGCAGCCCTCCCCGCCGGGACTCTTCGTCCTACACCTTC	CASSPPRRDSSSYTF	many	TRBJ1-2	TRBV6-6	.
TGTGCCAGCAGCGGCCAGGGGGTTGACACTGAAGCTTTCTTT	CASSGQGVDTEAFF	.	TRBJ1-1	TRBV13	TRBD1
TGTGCCAGCAGTTTACGTGCCCTGAACACTGAAGCTTTCTTT	CASSLRALNTEAFF	.	TRBJ1-1	TRBV27	.
TGCAGCGGGCAGGTGGATGAGCAGTTCTTC	CSGQVDEQFF	many	TRBJ2-1	TRBV29-1	.
TGTGCCAGCAGCTTAGATCCGGGGGGGACTGAAGCTTTCTTT	CASSLDPGGTEAFF	.	TRBJ1-1	TRBV11-2	.
TGTGCCAGCAGCAACCGGGACTCCACAGATACGCAGTATTTT	CASSNRDSTDTQYF	many	TRBJ2-3	TRBV11-1	.
TGCGCCAGCAGCACCGGACAGGGGGCGACCGGGGAGCTGTTTTTT	CASSTGQGATGELFF	.	TRBJ2-2	TRBV5-1	TRBD1
TGCAGTGCTAGAGCTCCAGGCCAACTGAACACTGAAGCTTTCTTT	CSARAPGQLNTEAFF	few	TRBJ1-1	TRBV20-1	.
TGCGCCAGCAGCCAAGGGACAGGGCAGACCGGGGAGCTGTTTTTT	CASSQGTGQTGELFF	many	TRBJ2-2	TRBV4-3	TRBD1
TGTGCCAGCGGGCAGGGTCCCACAGATACGCAGTATTTT	CASGQGPTDTQYF	.	TRBJ2-3	TRBV3-1	.
TGCAGCGTCGCGGGGGATTTGGAGGGCACTGAAGCTTTCTTT	CSVAGDLEGTEAFF	.	TRBJ1-1	TRBV29-1	.
TGTGCCAGTACCACATCTTGGGGAGCTAATTCACCCCTCCACTTT	CASTTSWGANSPLHF	.	TRBJ1-6	TRBV19	.
TGTGCCACCTCCTCAGGGGAGATATACGAGCAGTACTTC	CATSSGEIYEQYF	.	TRBJ2-7	TRBV10-3	.